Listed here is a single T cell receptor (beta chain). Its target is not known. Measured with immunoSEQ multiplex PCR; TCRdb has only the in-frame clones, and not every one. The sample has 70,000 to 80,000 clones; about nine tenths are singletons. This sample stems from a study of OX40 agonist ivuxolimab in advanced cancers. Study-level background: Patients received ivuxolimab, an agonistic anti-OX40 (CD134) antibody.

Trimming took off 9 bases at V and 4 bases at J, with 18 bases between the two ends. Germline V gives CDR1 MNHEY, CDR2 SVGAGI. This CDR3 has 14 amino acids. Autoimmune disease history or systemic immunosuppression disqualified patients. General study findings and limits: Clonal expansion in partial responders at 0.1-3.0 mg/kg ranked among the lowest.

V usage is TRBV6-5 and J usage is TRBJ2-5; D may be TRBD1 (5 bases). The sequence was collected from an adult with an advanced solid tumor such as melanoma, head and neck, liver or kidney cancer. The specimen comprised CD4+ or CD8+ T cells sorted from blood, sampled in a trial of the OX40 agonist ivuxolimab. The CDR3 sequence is CASSYRPDIETQYF. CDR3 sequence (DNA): TGTGCCAGTTCTTACAGGCCCGACATAGAGACCCAGTACTTC.